The 14 T cell receptor beta chains given below trace back to one sample, sequenced in a study of T cell responses to AZD1222 COVID-19 vaccine. TCRdb's copy holds only in-frame clones and misses some; the assay was immunoSEQ multiplex PCR. The table records about 100,000 clones, around nine tenths of them present only once. The starting material was peripheral blood, obtained on day 0 of AZD1222 vaccination. The origin of the receptors is an adult in good health.

The V call is TRBV7-8, the J call TRBJ2-7; possible D gene TRBD2, 6 bases. Germline CDR1 SGHVS, CDR2 FQNEAQ. The CDR3 has 14 residues. Trimming left V 3 bases short and J 2 bases short, with 11 bases between. CDR3 coding DNA: TGTGCCAGCAGCTTCGGCGGGAAAACCTACGAGCAGTACTTC. Protein product: CASSFGGKTYEQYF.

This clone appeared once. This chain uses TRBV28 with TRBJ2-2; TRBD2 matches 7 bases. CDR1 is MDHEN, CDR2 SYDVKM, per germline. The CDR3 totals 16 residues. With V trimmed by 3 bases and J by 1 base, 5 bases remained unmatched. The CDR3 DNA is TGTGCCAGCAGTTTCCAAGGCGGGAGGAACACCGGGGAGCTGTTTTTT. This gives the protein CASSFQGGRNTGELFF.

The chain joins TRBV7-2 to TRBJ1-6, with 8 bases matching TRBD1. The germline V gene encodes CDR1 SGHTA and CDR2 FQGNSA. This CDR3 comprises 15 residues. J was trimmed by 4 bases and V by 1 base; bases with no gene match: 0. CDR3 protein: CASSLGTGYNSPLHF. The CDR3 bases are TGTGCCAGCAGCTTAGGGACAGGGTATAATTCACCCCTCCACTTT.

V is TRBV3-1 (or the pseudogene TRBV3-2) and J is TRBJ2-7; D uncertain. Trimming removed 2 bases from V and 3 bases from J, with 14 bases in between. The CDR3 totals 15 residues. CDR1 is LGHDT and CDR2 is YNNKEL in the germline V gene (reference sequence). Written as DNA, the CDR3 is TGTGCCAGCAGCCAACCTGAATTCTCCTTCTACGAGCAGTACTTC. It codes for CASSQPEFSFYEQYF.

This clone was counted only a few times. The V call is TRBV6-6, the J call TRBJ2-7, with unresolved D. V was clipped by 8 bases and J by 2 bases, with 13 bases between them. The CDR3 runs to 13 residues. Germline values: CDR1 MNHNY, CDR2 SVGAGI (reference sequence). CDR3 nucleotides: TGTGCCAGCTTGAAAATGGGGACCTACGAGCAGTACTTC. Amino acids: CASLKMGTYEQYF.

This clone appeared a single time. J is TRBJ2-6 and V is TRBV7-9; D not resolved. Germline values: CDR1 SEHNR, CDR2 FQNEAQ (reference sequence). The V gene lost 5 bases and the J gene lost 0 bases, with 17 bases spanning the gap. This CDR3 has 18 residues. CDR3 DNA: TGTGCCAGCAGCCCACCCCAGAGACTCAGCTCTGGGGCCAACGTCCTGACTTTC. Its translation is CASSPPQRLSSGANVLTF.

The chain recombines TRBV3-1 (or the pseudogene TRBV3-2) with TRBJ2-7, with TRBD2 matching 11 bases. Losses at the gene ends were 3 bases for V and 9 bases for J; bases not matched to a gene: 7. The CDR3 covers 14 residues. Germline V gene data show CDR1 as LGHDT and CDR2 as YNNKEL (reference sequence). This CDR3 is CASSHPSGRSGQYF. CDR3 DNA sequence: TGTGCCAGCAGCCATCCTAGCGGGAGGTCGGGGCAGTACTTC.

This chain joins TRBV9 and TRBJ2-2; 7 positions agree with TRBD2. CDR1 SGDLS and CDR2 YYNGEE come from the germline V gene. The CDR3 has 15 residues. V was pared by 3 bases and J by 4 bases, with 6 bases of the junction left unmatched. CDR3 nucleotides: TGTGCCAGCAGCGGGCTAGCGGAGCCCACCGGGGAGCTGTTTTTT. It codes for CASSGLAEPTGELFF.

The CDR3 region has the DNA TGCGCCAGCAGCTCGGTTTATACCTACGAGCAGTACTTC. Amino acid sequence: CASSSVYTYEQYF. J is TRBJ2-7 and V is TRBV5-1; D not certain. The CDR3 loop spans 13 amino acids. V shed 3 bases and J shed 2 bases, with 9 bases lying between them. Germline-derived CDR1 and CDR2 are SGHRS and YFSETQ.

V usage is TRBV3-1 (or the pseudogene TRBV3-2) and J usage is TRBJ2-7; 8 bases are a match to TRBD1. V shed 0 bases, J shed 0 bases, and the junction held 10 bases outside the gene matches. The CDR3 has 18 amino acids. Looked up from germline, CDR1 is LGHDT and CDR2 is YNNKEL (reference sequence). CDR3 in amino acids: CASSQDLPGTGYSYEQYF. The CDR3 nucleotides read TGTGCCAGCAGCCAAGATCTCCCTGGGACAGGCTACTCCTACGAGCAGTACTTC.

The V gene is TRBV28, the J gene TRBJ1-2, with TRBD1 as a possible D gene (5 bases). V lost 7 bases and J lost 8, with 14 bases in between. CDR3 length: 12 amino acids. Germline V lookup: CDR1 MDHEN, CDR2 SYDVKM. This chain's CDR3 is CASTLRGAGYTF. CDR3 sequence (DNA): TGTGCCAGCACCCTCCGCGGGGCAGGCTACACCTTC.

V and J are TRBV27 and TRBJ1-1; possible D gene TRBD1, 5 bases. Germline CDR1 MNHEY, CDR2 SMNVEV (reference sequence). V lost 1 base to trimming and J lost 2 bases, with 11 bases between them. There are 15 residues in the CDR3. The CDR3 region has the DNA TGTGCCAGCAGTTTATTGCAGGGACGAAACACTGAAGCTTTCTTT. Translated, it gives CASSLLQGRNTEAFF.

The chain couples TRBV3-1 (or the pseudogene TRBV3-2) to TRBJ2-2; 14 bases align to TRBD2. This CDR3 is 15 amino acids long. V lost 6 bases and J lost 13; bases outside the gene matches: 10. Germline loops: CDR1 LGHDT, CDR2 YNNKEL (reference sequence). The CDR3 here is CASSPGTSGGGGLFF. CDR3 nucleotides: TGTGCCAGCAGTCCCGGGACTAGCGGGGGTGGAGGGCTGTTTTTT.

V is TRBV5-6 and J is TRBJ2-5; 8 bases align to TRBD1. The CDR3 spans 16 residues. The germline V gene has CDR1 SGHDT and CDR2 YYEEEE. After removal of 0 bases from V and 5 bases from J, the junction contained 9 bases not matched to a gene. The CDR3 DNA follows: TGTGCCAGCAGCTTGGAAAACCCAGGGGGCATGGAGACCCAGTACTTC. It yields the protein CASSLENPGGMETQYF.